The next 22 T cell receptor beta chains were all read from a single sample in a study of siplizumab effects on memory and regulatory T cells. Which antigens these TCRs recognize remains unknown. Clones were read by immunoSEQ multiplex PCR, and TCRdb kept only the in-frame ones, dropping some. The sample contains over 15,000 clones, over 45% of which appear only once. A 37°C coculture lasting more than five days was applied to the mixed lymphocyte reaction cells. Sequenced material: CFSE-low (dividing) CD4+ T cells sorted from an allogeneic mixed lymphocyte reaction. The source of these receptors is a human donor in good health; the cells came from an allogeneic mixed lymphocyte reaction.

The rearrangement joins TRBV5-4 to TRBJ1-1; no clear D gene. Germline CDR1 is SGHNT and CDR2 is YYREEE (reference sequence). The V end was cut by 4 bases, the J end by 4 bases, with 5 bases between. The length of the CDR3 is 11 residues. This CDR3 is CASSASTEAFF. CDR3 sequence (DNA): TGTGCCAGCAGCGCGTCCACTGAAGCTTTCTTT. Supplemented by reference TRBV5-4 and TRBJ1-1, the full variable domain reads ETGVTQSPTHLIKTRGQQVTLRCSSQSGHNTVSWYQQALGQGPQFIFQYYREEENGRGNFPPRFSGLQFPNYSSELNVNALELDDSALYLCASSASTEAFFGQGTRLTVV.

The genes are TRBV6-5 and TRBJ2-7; D possibly corresponds to TRBD1 (6 bases). This CDR3 comprises 14 residues. Trimming stripped 6 bases from V and 2 bases from J, with 14 bases between. CDR1 is MNHEY, CDR2 SVGAGI, per germline. The CDR3 spells CASRRPGQTYEQYF. As DNA, the CDR3 is TGTGCCAGCAGGCGCCCGGGACAAACCTACGAGCAGTACTTC.

The chain uses TRBV7-2 and TRBJ2-5; tentatively, D is TRBD2 (7 bases). Deletions cut 5 bases from V and 2 bases from J, with 21 bases between. Germline CDR1 reads SGHTA; CDR2 reads FQGNSA. The CDR3 is 17 amino acids. CDR3 in DNA: TGTGCCAGCAGCCCCCCCTGGGAGGGGGGGGATCAAGAGACCCAGTACTTC. This translates into CASSPPWEGGDQETQYF.

The chain has TRBV7-9 and TRBJ2-5, with a weak D call TRBD1 (6 bases). This CDR3 region has 15 residues. The V gene's germline CDR1 is SEHNR and CDR2 FQNEAQ (reference sequence). Between the trimmed V and J ends, which lost 3 bases and 2 bases, there was a span of 13 bases. The CDR3 DNA reads as TGTGCCAGCAGCTTGGTACCGGGACAACAAGAGACCCAGTACTTC. This encodes CASSLVPGQQETQYF.

Only a few counts were recorded for this clone. This chain links TRBV7-2 with TRBJ2-5; unclear D gene. V gave up 5 bases and J gave up 2 bases, with 9 bases separating them. The germline gives CDR1 SGHTA, CDR2 FQGNSA. This CDR3 region has 13 residues. The CDR3 here is CASSRGRQETQYF. In nucleotides, the CDR3 is TGTGCCAGCAGCCGCGGACGGCAAGAGACCCAGTACTTC.

V is TRBV19 and J is TRBJ2-2, with 9 nucleotides matching TRBD1. This CDR3 contains 15 residues. V lost 7 bases and J lost 6; bases outside the gene matches: 9. Per germline, CDR1 LNHDA and CDR2 SQIVND (reference sequence). As DNA, the CDR3 is TGTGCCAGTACTTATACAGGGGGCGCCCCCGGGGAGCTGTTTTTT. As protein: CASTYTGGAPGELFF.

In this sample, this clone turned up a few times. CDR3 sequence reads: CATSRAGVYEQYF. CDR3 bases: TGTGCCACCAGCAGAGCGGGGGTCTACGAGCAGTACTTC. J is TRBJ2-7 and V is TRBV15, with D possibly TRBD2 on 6 matching bases. V was cut by 1 base and J by 3 bases, with 7 bases left in between. The CDR3 length is 13 residues. Per germline, CDR1 LNHNV and CDR2 YYDKDF (reference sequence).

CDR3 sequence: CAAKRGQGIYGYTF. CDR3 in DNA: TGTGCCGCGAAGAGGGGACAGGGGATCTATGGCTACACCTTC. This rearrangement joins TRBV2 to TRBJ1-2; 10 bases are a match to TRBD1. The germline V gene encodes CDR1 SNHLY and CDR2 FYNNEI. The length of the CDR3 is 14 residues. The V and J ends lost 11 bases and 4 bases, in that order; junction bases with no gene match: 10.

The chain links TRBV11-2 to TRBJ2-2; maybe TRBD2 (6 bases). CDR1 is SGHAT and CDR2 is FQNNGV in the germline V gene. The CDR3 is made up of 14 amino acids. Deletions cut 1 base from V and 5 bases from J, with 8 bases between. Written as DNA, the CDR3 is TGTGCCAGCAGCTTAGTACGGGGGACCGGGGAGCTGTTTTTT. It codes for CASSLVRGTGELFF.

The chain joins TRBV28 to TRBJ2-5, with D possibly called TRBD1 or TRBD2 (6 bases each). The CDR3 has 15 amino acids. Per the germline V gene, CDR1 is MDHEN and CDR2 is SYDVKM. Between the trimmed V and J ends, which lost 7 bases and 0 bases, there was a span of 15 bases. The CDR3 DNA reads TGTGCCAGCACCCGCCTAGGGGGGAACCAAGAGACCCAGTACTTC. Translation gives CASTRLGGNQETQYF.

J is TRBJ1-4 and V is TRBV10-3; 9 bases fit TRBD1. The J segment lost 5 bases and the V segment lost 11 bases, leaving 6 bases of the junction unmatched. Germline CDR1 is ENHRY and CDR2 is SYGVKD. The CDR3 spans 13 residues. The CDR3 coding sequence is TGTGCCGCCTCCGGGACAGGGAATGAAAAACTGTTTTTT. Its translation is CAASGTGNEKLFF.

This chain uses TRBV5-4 with TRBJ2-5, with 7 bases lining up with TRBD1. After removal of 4 bases from V and 0 bases from J, the junction contained 9 bases not matched to a gene. This CDR3 region has 16 residues. Germline CDR1 is SGHNT and CDR2 is YYREEE (reference sequence). The CDR3 DNA sequence: TGTGCCAGCAGCCCAACTGGGGACAGATACCAAGAGACCCAGTACTTC. It yields the protein CASSPTGDRYQETQYF. The full variable domain, with the rest looked up from reference TRBV5-4 and TRBJ2-5, is ETGVTQSPTHLIKTRGQQVTLRCSSQSGHNTVSWYQQALGQGPQFIFQYYREEENGRGNFPPRFSGLQFPNYSSELNVNALELDDSALYLCASSPTGDRYQETQYFGPGTRLLVL.

By sample share, this clone is medium-sized. The J gene is TRBJ2-6, the V gene TRBV27; no definite D call. The CDR3 has 14 residues. From germline, CDR1 is MNHEY and CDR2 SMNVEV (reference sequence). The V end lost 5 bases, the J end lost 7 bases, and 12 bases lay between the germline ends. The CDR3 reads CASSGITRANVLTF. The DNA for the CDR3 is TGTGCCAGCAGTGGGATTACCCGCGCCAACGTCCTGACTTTC.

This clone came up a few times. The chain has TRBV7-2 and TRBJ2-1; D is unresolved. CDR3 length equals 13 residues. V was trimmed by 5 bases and J by 6 bases, leaving 11 bases between them. Germline values: CDR1 SGHTA, CDR2 FQGNSA. This chain's CDR3 is CASSKIRVNEQFF. DNA for the CDR3: TGTGCCAGCAGCAAAATTCGGGTCAATGAGCAGTTCTTC.

The CDR3 region is CASSQEPIRGDLHSPLHF. The DNA for the CDR3 is TGCGCCAGCAGCCAAGAGCCTATTCGGGGGGACCTCCATTCACCCCTCCACTTT. The chain joins TRBV4-1 to TRBJ1-6; tentative D call: TRBD1 (5 bases). CDR1 is MGHRA and CDR2 is YSYEKL in the germline V gene. Trimming removed 0 bases from V and 8 bases from J, with 20 bases in between. The length of the CDR3 is 18 residues.

The chain is built from TRBV7-2 and TRBJ2-1; D might be TRBD2 (6 bases). CDR1 is SGHTA and CDR2 is FQGNSA in the germline V gene. V was shortened by 5 bases and J by 15 bases, with 20 bases between the two germline ends. CDR3 length: 13 amino acids. The CDR3 coding sequence is TGTGCCAGCAGCCCAGCGGTCGGAAACGGGGGGTTCTTC. Its translation: CASSPAVGNGGFF.

This clone was counted a few times. The chain has TRBV28 and TRBJ2-7; 9 nucleotides line up with TRBD1. Per germline, CDR1 MDHEN and CDR2 SYDVKM. The CDR3 has 15 residues. V was pared by 5 bases and J by 5 bases, with 10 bases of the junction left unmatched. For the CDR3, the DNA is TGTGCCAGCAGTCCCTCACAGGGGGCGACGCACGAGCAGTACTTC. Translation: CASSPSQGATHEQYF.

V and J are TRBV30 and TRBJ2-7, with TRBD1 matching over 7 bases. Germline CDR1 reads GTSNPN; CDR2 reads SVGIG (reference sequence). Trimming removed 3 bases from V and 5 bases from J; junction bases left unmatched: 13. This CDR3 is built from 15 residues. The CDR3 protein is CAWSVLGTAQDEQYF. CDR3 nucleotide sequence: TGTGCCTGGAGCGTACTAGGGACAGCTCAGGACGAGCAGTACTTC.

The rearrangement joins TRBV11-2 to TRBJ1-3; D call uncertain. The CDR3 totals 16 residues. Germline loops: CDR1 SGHAT, CDR2 FQNNGV. The ends were cut back, 0 bases at V and 0 bases at J, with 9 bases in the middle. The CDR3 bases are TGTGCCAGCAGCTTAGACCAGGCAATCTCTGGAAACACCATATATTTT. Protein product: CASSLDQAISGNTIYF.

The J gene is TRBJ1-1, the V gene TRBV10-3; no definite D call. CDR1 is ENHRY, CDR2 SYGVKD, per germline. The germline V and J ends were trimmed by 2 bases and 1 base, with 5 bases remaining between them. This CDR3 region has 13 residues. CDR3 in DNA: TGTGCCATCAGTGAGGGGCAGAACACTGAAGCTTTCTTT. It encodes CAISEGQNTEAFF.

The CDR3 DNA reads TGTGCCAGCTCACCCGACAGGGGAGTCCTCACCGGGGAGCTGTTTTTT. This translates into CASSPDRGVLTGELFF. The chain combines TRBV18 with TRBJ2-2; 8 bases map to TRBD1. The CDR3 spans 16 residues. Per the germline V gene, CDR1 is KGHSH and CDR2 is LQKENI. V lost 3 bases, J lost 4 bases, and 7 bases stayed unmatched.

CDR3 region: CASSIAGNSWGYTF. The CDR3 nucleotides are TGTGCCAGTAGTATAGCGGGGAACTCGTGGGGCTACACCTTC. V is TRBV19 and J is TRBJ1-2; D remains unclear. CDR1 is LNHDA, CDR2 SQIVND, per germline (reference sequence). Trimming cost V 1 base and J 8 bases, with 14 bases left between them. This CDR3 is built from 14 residues.